This T cell receptor beta chain was sequenced for a study of T-cell memory formation after mild COVID-19. Looking at the study overall: Clusters were largely donor specific. Notes on the study in general: Contracting CD8+ clones were enriched in EMRA, CD4+ mainly in CM and EM.

In its sample, this clonotype was seen many times. Its antigen is as yet unknown. TCRdb recomputed calls from the 5' RACE reads with MiXCR, one row per CDR3 protein. This table has about 180,000 distinct CDR3 sequences, around 16% appearing once. The TCR originated in an adult woman who had mild COVID-19 (a few samples of this study predate the infection). Cell type and time point are not known. Sample: PBMCs or a T cell subset sorted from them (not recorded which).

The CDR3 protein is CASSRSGGSYNEQFF. The CDR3 DNA reads as TGTGCCAGCAGCCGCAGCGGGGGATCCTACAATGAGCAGTTCTTC. The chain combines TRBV7-9 with TRBJ2-1, with 8 bases that match TRBD2. The germline CDR1 and CDR2 sequences are SEHNR and FQNEAQ (reference sequence). Trimming removed 5 bases from V and 1 base from J; junction bases left unmatched: 4. This CDR3 region has 15 residues. The entire variable domain, with the rest obtained from reference TRBV7-9 and TRBJ2-1, is as follows: DTGVSQNPRHKITKRGQNVTFRCDPISEHNRLYWYRQTLGQGPEFLTYFQNEAQLEKSRLLSDRFSAERPKGSFSTLEIQRTEQGDSAMYLCASSRSGGSYNEQFFGPGTRLTVL.